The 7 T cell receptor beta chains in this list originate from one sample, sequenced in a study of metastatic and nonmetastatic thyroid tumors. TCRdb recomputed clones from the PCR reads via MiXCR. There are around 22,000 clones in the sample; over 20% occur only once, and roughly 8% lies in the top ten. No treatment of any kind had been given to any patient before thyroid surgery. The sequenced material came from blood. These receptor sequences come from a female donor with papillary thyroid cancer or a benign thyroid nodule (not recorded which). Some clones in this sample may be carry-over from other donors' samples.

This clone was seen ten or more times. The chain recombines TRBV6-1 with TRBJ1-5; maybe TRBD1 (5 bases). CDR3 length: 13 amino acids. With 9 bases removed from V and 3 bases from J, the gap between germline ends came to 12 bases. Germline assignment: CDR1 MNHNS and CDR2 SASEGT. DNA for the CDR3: TGTGCCAGTACGGGGGGGGTCAATCAGCCCCAGCATTTT. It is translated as CASTGGVNQPQHF.

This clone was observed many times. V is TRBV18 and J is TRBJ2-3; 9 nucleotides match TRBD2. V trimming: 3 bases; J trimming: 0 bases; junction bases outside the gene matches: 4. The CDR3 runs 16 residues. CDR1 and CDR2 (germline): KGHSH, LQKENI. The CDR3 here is CASSPREGKSTDTQYF. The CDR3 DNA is TGTGCCAGCTCACCGCGGGAGGGGAAAAGCACAGATACGCAGTATTTT.

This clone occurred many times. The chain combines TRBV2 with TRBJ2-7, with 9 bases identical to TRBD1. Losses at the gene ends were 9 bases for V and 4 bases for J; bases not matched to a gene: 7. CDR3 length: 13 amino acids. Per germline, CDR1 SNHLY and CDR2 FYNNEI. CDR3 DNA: TGTGCCAGTGGGGGACAGGGAAATTACGAGCAGTACTTC. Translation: CASGGQGNYEQYF.

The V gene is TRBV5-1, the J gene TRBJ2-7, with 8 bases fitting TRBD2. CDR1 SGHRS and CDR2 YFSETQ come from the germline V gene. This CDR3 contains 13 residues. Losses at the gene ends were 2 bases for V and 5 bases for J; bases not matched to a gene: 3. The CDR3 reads CASSLSAGDEQYF. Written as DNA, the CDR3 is TGCGCCAGCAGCTTATCAGCGGGGGACGAGCAGTACTTC.

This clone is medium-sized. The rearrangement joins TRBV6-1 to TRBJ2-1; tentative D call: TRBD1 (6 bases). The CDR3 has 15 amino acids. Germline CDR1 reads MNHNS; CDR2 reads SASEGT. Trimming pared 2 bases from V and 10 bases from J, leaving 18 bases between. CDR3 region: CASSENFSGRGEQFF. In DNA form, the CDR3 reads TGTGCCAGCAGTGAAAACTTTTCTGGTAGGGGGGAGCAGTTCTTC.

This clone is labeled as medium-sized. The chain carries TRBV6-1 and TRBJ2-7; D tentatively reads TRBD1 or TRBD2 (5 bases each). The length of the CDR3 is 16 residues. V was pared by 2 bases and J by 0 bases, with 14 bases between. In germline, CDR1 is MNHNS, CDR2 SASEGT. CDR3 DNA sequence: TGTGCCAGCAGTGAACAGGCAGGGACGGCCTCCTACGAGCAGTACTTC. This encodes CASSEQAGTASYEQYF.

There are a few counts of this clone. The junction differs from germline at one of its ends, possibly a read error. The CDR3 coding sequence is TGTGCTAGCATGATGCCGGGAGGGGCTTCCAATGAGCAGTTCTTC. It translates to CASMMPGGASNEQFF. The rearrangement joins TRBV12-3 or TRBV12-4 to TRBJ2-1; 8 bases map to TRBD2. The CDR3 consists of 15 residues.